This T cell receptor beta chain was captured in a study of PD-1 blockade in classical Hodgkin lymphoma. Study in general: On a schedule of every 2 weeks, patients received nivolumab 3 mg/kg intravenously. Findings and caveats of the study: As was reported, newly diagnosed patients showed lower baseline TCR diversity than healthy donors did.

CDR3 length: 15 amino acids. Germline CDR1 is SGHAT and CDR2 is FQNNGV. V shed 5 bases, J shed 4 bases, and the junction held 8 bases outside the gene matches. The protocol was immunoSEQ multiplex PCR, while the TCRdb copy is restricted to in-frame clones and leaves out a portion. The sample holds tens of thousands of clones; roughly 91% are singletons and the top ten take 6.5% to 8%. As to this clone: Its cognate antigen is unknown.

Each and every patient relapsed after autologous stem cell transplantation, and patients got differing brentuximab vedotin exposure. The origin of this receptor is a human donor with classical Hodgkin lymphoma. The material was peripheral blood mononuclear cells (PBMCs), obtained at baseline. This sequence joins TRBV11-2 and TRBJ1-2, with 9 nucleotides matching TRBD1. CDR3 loop: CASSLYGTGIYGYTF. For the CDR3, the DNA is TGTGCCAGCAGCCTCTACGGGACAGGGATCTATGGCTACACCTTC.